This entry features one TCR beta chain sequence. One entry per CDR3 protein results from TCRdb running MiXCR on the 5' RACE reads. The sample yields roughly 600,000 distinct CDR3 sequences, approximately 18% seen once. This sample stems from a study of T-cell memory formation after mild COVID-19. The CDR3 length is 15 residues. In germline, CDR1 is MNHNS, CDR2 SASEGT. The V gene lost 10 bases and the J gene lost 1 base, with 19 bases spanning the gap. The source is an adult woman who had mild COVID-19 (a few samples of this study predate the infection). Cell type and time point are not known. Sequencing was done on a sample of PBMCs or a T cell subset sorted from them (not recorded which). The rearrangement uses TRBV6-1 and TRBJ1-1, with D possibly TRBD1 on 5 matching bases. The CDR3 sequence: CATMREDTPNTEAFF. The CDR3 nucleotides are TGTGCCACCATGCGAGAGGACACCCCGAACACTGAAGCTTTCTTT.